This T cell receptor (beta chain) appears in the sequencing data of a study of shared T cell receptors in the human thymus. Produced via immunoSEQ multiplex PCR; TCRdb's table is partial and in-frame only. The sample lists 720,000 or so clones; roughly 85% were seen once. Per germline, CDR1 SGHAT and CDR2 FQNNGV. This CDR3 is built from 18 residues. Trimming at V came to 2 bases and at J to 3 bases, leaving 10 bases not matched to a gene. These data were also reused for a study on human thymus T cells. That investigation notes: Healthy Finnish infants having corrective surgery for congenital heart defects served as donors. The study used thymus tissue resected during corrective heart surgery. Thymic and blood repertoires appeared to carry a bias in their V and J gene usage.

The source is a girl under three years old with a congenital heart defect. Input material: thymocytes. The chain carries TRBV11-2 and TRBJ1-4; TRBD1 agrees at 9 bases. This CDR3 is CASSLLRTGAVANEKLFF. CDR3 in DNA: TGTGCCAGCAGCTTACTACGGACAGGGGCGGTGGCTAATGAAAAACTGTTTTTT. The whole variable domain, remainder taken from reference TRBV11-2 and TRBJ1-4, is EAGVAQSPRYKIIEKRQSVAFWCNPISGHATLYWYQQILGQGPKLLIQFQNNGVVDDSQLPKDRFSAERLKGVDSTLKIQPAKLEDSAVYLCASSLLRTGAVANEKLFFGSGTQLSVL.